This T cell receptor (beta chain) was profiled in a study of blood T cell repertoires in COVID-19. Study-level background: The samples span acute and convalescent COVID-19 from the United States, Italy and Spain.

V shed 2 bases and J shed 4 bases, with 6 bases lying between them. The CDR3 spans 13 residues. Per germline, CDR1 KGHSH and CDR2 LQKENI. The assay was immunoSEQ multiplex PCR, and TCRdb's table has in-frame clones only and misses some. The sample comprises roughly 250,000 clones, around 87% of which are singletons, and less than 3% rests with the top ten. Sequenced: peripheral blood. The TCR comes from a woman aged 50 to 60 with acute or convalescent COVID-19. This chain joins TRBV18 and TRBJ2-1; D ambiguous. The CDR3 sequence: CASSPAAYNEQFF. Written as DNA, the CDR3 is TGTGCCAGCTCACCAGCAGCGTACAATGAGCAGTTCTTC.